The sample holds many counts of the clone carrying this T cell receptor (beta chain). Looked up from germline, CDR1 is SGHAT and CDR2 is FQDESV (reference sequence). V gave up 7 bases and J gave up 0 bases, with 10 bases separating them. This CDR3 has 13 amino acids. The data originate from a study of T cells in Graves' hyperthyroidism and ophthalmopathy. The authors deemed Graves' hyperthyroidism stable absent ophthalmopathy progression within 18 months. The hyperthyroidism patients had all been newly diagnosed, and their disease duration was under 2 months. Their ages ranged from 18 to 65 years. Pregnant or lactating patients were excluded, as were those with uncontrolled infection or other autoimmune disease. There were TCR beta CDR3 regions amplified from RNA transcripts. The study used the HTBI primer set for a first-round RT-PCR of the TCR CDR3. TCRdb ran MiXCR on the multiplex PCR reads and lists one entry per CDR3 protein. The sample lists hundreds of thousands of distinct CDR3 sequences; approximately 15% were seen once.

Sequences were obtained from blood. The genes are TRBV11-1 and TRBJ2-7; D is unresolved. This sequence originates from a woman under 30 with Graves' hyperthyroidism. The CDR3 loop reads CASKADSSYEQYF. DNA of the CDR3: TGTGCCAGCAAGGCGGATAGCTCCTACGAGCAGTACTTC.